Sequencing of this T cell receptor beta chain was carried out in a study of siplizumab effects on memory and regulatory T cells. Generated by immunoSEQ multiplex PCR, the TCRdb table keeps only in-frame clones and is missing some. The table lists some 73,000 clones, 90% to 95% of them singletons. The CDR3 has 13 amino acids. From germline, CDR1 is SGDLS and CDR2 YYNGEE. Trimming cost V 3 bases and J 6 bases; bases outside gene matches: 4. The source of this sequence is a human donor in good health. Sequenced sample: CD8+ T cells sorted from blood. This chain connects TRBV9 to TRBJ2-5, with 8 bases fitting TRBD1. The CDR3 is CASSEGQGQTQYF. The CDR3 DNA reads as TGTGCCAGCAGCGAAGGACAGGGCCAGACCCAGTACTTC.